This record covers a single T cell receptor beta chain. Per the original methods: From reference gene primer amplification, estimates of nucleated cell counts were derived. The assay was immunoSEQ multiplex PCR, and TCRdb's table has in-frame clones only and misses some. D and trimming come from the DNA, and the V and J calls and clone size come from that table. The sample records tens of thousands of clones, approximately 81% being singletons. This record belongs to a study of blood T cell repertoires in COVID-19. Background on the study: Collection of acute and convalescent COVID-19 samples took place in the United States, Italy and Spain. T cells, B-cell-depleted T cells, or PBMCs supplied cDNA or gDNA.

The CDR3 sequence is 12 residues long. Germline V CDR1 and CDR2: MDHEN, SYDVKM. The J segment lost 5 bases and the V segment lost 4 bases, leaving 1 base of the junction unmatched. Sequencing was done on a sample of peripheral blood. This chain joins TRBV28 and TRBJ1-1, with 7 nucleotides matching TRBD1. The receptor was derived from an elderly woman with acute or convalescent COVID-19. The CDR3 here is CASSSTGTEAFF. CDR3 bases: TGTGCCAGCAGTTCGACAGGGACTGAAGCTTTCTTT. The full variable domain, with the rest looked up from reference TRBV28 and TRBJ1-1, is DVKVTQSSRYLVKRTGEKVFLECVQDMDHENMFWYRQDPGLGLRLIYFSYDVKMKEKGDIPEGYSVSREKKERFSLILESASTNQTSMYLCASSSTGTEAFFGQGTRLTVV.